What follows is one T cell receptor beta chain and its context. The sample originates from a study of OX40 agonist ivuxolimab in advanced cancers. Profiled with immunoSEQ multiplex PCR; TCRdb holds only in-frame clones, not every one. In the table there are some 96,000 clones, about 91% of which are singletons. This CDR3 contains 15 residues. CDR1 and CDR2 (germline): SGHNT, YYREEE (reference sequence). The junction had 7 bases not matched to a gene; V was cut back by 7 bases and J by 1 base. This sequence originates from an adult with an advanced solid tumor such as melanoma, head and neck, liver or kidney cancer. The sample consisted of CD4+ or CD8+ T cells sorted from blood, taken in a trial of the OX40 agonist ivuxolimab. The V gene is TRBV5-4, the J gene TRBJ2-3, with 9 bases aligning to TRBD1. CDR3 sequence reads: CASHITGGGTDTQYF. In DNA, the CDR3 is TGTGCCAGCCACATCACAGGGGGCGGCACAGATACGCAGTATTTT.